The 9 T cell receptor beta chains below all came from one sample that was sequenced in a study of blood T cell repertoires in COVID-19. Sequencing used immunoSEQ multiplex PCR; TCRdb keeps in-frame clones, though not all of them. The sample lists 300,000 to 400,000 clones; 70% to 90% were seen once. Sequenced: peripheral blood. The receptors come from a human donor in a cohort sampled during active COVID-19.

DNA for the CDR3: TGCGCCAGCACCCCGGACAGGGGTACCTATGGCTACACCTTC. Amino acid sequence: CASTPDRGTYGYTF. The V gene is TRBV4-1, the J gene TRBJ1-2, with 9 nucleotides matching TRBD1. V was pared by 7 bases and J by 4 bases, with 7 bases of the junction left unmatched. CDR3 length equals 14 residues. Germline-derived CDR1 and CDR2 are MGHRA and YSYEKL.

The chain uses TRBV10-3 and TRBJ2-1; tentatively, D is TRBD2 (5 bases). V was trimmed by 2 bases and J by 8 bases, leaving 10 bases between them. Germline V lookup: CDR1 ENHRY, CDR2 SYGVKD. The CDR3 has 13 amino acids. In DNA form, the CDR3 reads TGTGCCATCAGTGAGCCCCCTAGCCATGAGCAGTTCTTC. The encoded protein is CAISEPPSHEQFF.

In nucleotides, the CDR3 is TGTGCCAGCAGCTTCCGGGCCGGGGAGCTGTTTTTT. This gives the protein CASSFRAGELFF. The chain has TRBV7-6 and TRBJ2-2; no clear D gene. Germline V gene sequence: CDR1 SGHVS, CDR2 FNYEAQ. Deletions cut 3 bases from V and 6 bases from J, with 5 bases between. This CDR3 contains 12 residues.

This chain uses TRBV7-9 with TRBJ2-1; D perhaps matches TRBD1 (5 bases). The CDR3 consists of 15 residues. Germline V gene lookup returns CDR1 SEHNR and CDR2 FQNEAQ (reference sequence). The V end lost 1 base, the J end lost 4 bases, and 11 bases lay between the germline ends. The CDR3 spells CASSLGLGVYNEQFF. The CDR3 coding sequence is TGTGCCAGCAGCTTAGGATTAGGGGTTTACAATGAGCAGTTCTTC. Full variable domain (rest looked up from reference TRBV7-9 and TRBJ2-1): DTGVSQNPRHKITKRGQNVTFRCDPISEHNRLYWYRQTLGQGPEFLTYFQNEAQLEKSRLLSDRFSAERPKGSFSTLEIQRTEQGDSAMYLCASSLGLGVYNEQFFGPGTRLTVL.

This clone was seen repeatedly, ten times or more. This chain links TRBV7-9 with TRBJ2-1; D possibly corresponds to TRBD2 (6 bases). The CDR3 totals 16 residues. V lost 3 bases to trimming and J lost 9 bases, with 21 bases between them. From germline, CDR1 is SEHNR and CDR2 FQNEAQ (reference sequence). CDR3 sequence: CASSFLPLGLPGEQFF. CDR3 DNA: TGTGCCAGCAGCTTTCTTCCCCTGGGACTTCCGGGTGAGCAGTTCTTC.

The rearrangement links TRBV27 to TRBJ1-6; D not resolved. CDR3 length: 17 residues. CDR1 is MNHEY, CDR2 SMNVEV, per germline (reference sequence). The ends were cut back, 3 bases at V and 9 bases at J, with 21 bases in the middle. CDR3 DNA sequence: TGTGCCAGCAGTTTCGGGCTATCGGGGAATTGGGGTTCACCCCTCCACTTT. It yields the protein CASSFGLSGNWGSPLHF.

The chain couples TRBV2 to TRBJ2-1; D ambiguous. CDR1 and CDR2 from the germline V gene are SNHLY and FYNNEI. There are 10 residues in the CDR3. V was shortened by 4 bases and J by 15 bases, with 10 bases between the two germline ends. The CDR3 DNA follows: TGTGCCAGCAGTGTATACACCTTGTTCTTC. Translation: CASSVYTLFF.

V and J are TRBV10-3 and TRBJ2-7, with 8 nucleotides matching TRBD2. Germline CDR1 ENHRY, CDR2 SYGVKD. This CDR3 is built from 11 residues. With V trimmed by 11 bases and J by 3 bases, 3 bases remained unmatched. The CDR3 DNA sequence: TGTGCCGCCGGGGGGGGCTACGAGCAGTACTTC. This sequence encodes CAAGGGYEQYF.

The rearrangement joins TRBV9 to TRBJ1-3, with D uncertain. Germline loops: CDR1 SGDLS, CDR2 YYNGEE. The CDR3 extends over 19 amino acids. V was clipped by 0 bases and J by 0 bases, with 19 bases between them. DNA of the CDR3: TGTGCCAGCAGCGTAGCTCCACGAGGAATTTCGAGCTCTGGAAACACCATATATTTT. Translating gives CASSVAPRGISSSGNTIYF.